The clone carrying this T cell receptor (beta chain) has a single count. Its antigen is as yet unknown. Germline values: CDR1 GTSNPN, CDR2 SVGIG (reference sequence). V lost 2 bases to trimming and J lost 3 bases, with 10 bases between them. This CDR3 spans 13 amino acids. The data originate from a study of T cell responses to AZD1222 COVID-19 vaccine. Whole-study results and caveats: The breadth and depth of Spike-specific TCRs increased once two AZD1222 doses had been given.

TCRdb keeps only in-frame clones here, not all; method: immunoSEQ multiplex PCR. The table includes under 110,000 clones, 87% detected once. Pooling was applied to second doses at about 4 or about 12 weeks. The TCR was taken from an adult who received the AZD1222 COVID-19 vaccine. The chain couples TRBV30 to TRBJ1-1; the D gene is possibly TRBD1 (5 bases). The starting material was peripheral blood, obtained 28 days after the second AZD1222 dose. The CDR3 DNA follows: TGTGCCTGGAGTAGAGGCAGGGACACTGAAGCTTTCTTT. Its protein product is CAWSRGRDTEAFF.